These 22 T cell receptor beta chains were all obtained from the same sample, sequenced in a study of response to subunit inactivated influenza vaccine. TCRdb reprocessed the RT-PCR reads via MiXCR and lists one record per CDR3 protein. The sample includes approximately 490,000 distinct CDR3 sequences, 7.2% seen only once; the top ten take under 15%. The sample here was PBMCs from blood, taken less than 30 months after vaccination. These receptors originate from a man aged 50 to 75 who received an inactivated influenza vaccine.

This clonotype has a count of ten or more. V and J are TRBV11-3 and TRBJ2-1; 10 bases agree with TRBD2. Germline CDR1 reads SGHNT; CDR2 reads YENEEA. After removal of 1 base from V and 4 bases from J, the junction contained 10 bases not matched to a gene. The CDR3 extends over 18 amino acids. The CDR3 reads CASSLVPPGLAPYNEQFF. Written as DNA, the CDR3 is TGTGCCAGCAGCTTAGTACCGCCGGGACTAGCGCCATACAATGAGCAGTTCTTC.

The chain carries TRBV20-1 and TRBJ2-5; D is possibly TRBD2 (5 bases). Trimming left V 0 bases short and J 7 bases short, with 12 bases between. Germline assignment: CDR1 DFQATT and CDR2 SNEGSKA (reference sequence). The CDR3 is 13 residues long. CDR3 nucleotides: TGCAGTGCTAGAGACACGGGAAAAAGGACCCAGTACTTC. It specifies CSARDTGKRTQYF.

This clonotype has a handful of counts. The V call is TRBV6-2 or TRBV6-3, the J call TRBJ2-7, with TRBD2 identical over 10 bases. The CDR3 totals 16 residues. From germline, CDR1 is MNHEY and CDR2 SVGEGT. The V gene end was trimmed by 6 bases and the J gene end by 7 bases; junction bases not matched to a gene: 15. CDR3 protein: CASSSALLAGAGEQYF. For the CDR3, the DNA is TGTGCCAGCAGCTCAGCGCTTCTAGCGGGGGCAGGGGAGCAGTACTTC.

The chain couples TRBV28 to TRBJ2-7; D uncertain. Germline-derived CDR1 and CDR2 are MDHEN and SYDVKM. Between the trimmed V and J ends, which lost 5 bases and 2 bases, there was a span of 13 bases. CDR3 length equals 14 residues. CDR3 protein: CASSTPLDPYEQYF. Written as DNA, the CDR3 is TGTGCCAGCAGTACACCATTAGACCCCTACGAGCAGTACTTC.

The chain is built from TRBV20-1 and TRBJ2-7, with a tentative D call TRBD2 (5 bases). V was shortened by 2 bases and J by 3 bases, with 14 bases between the two germline ends. CDR3 size: 14 residues. The germline CDR1 and CDR2 sequences are DFQATT and SNEGSKA (reference sequence). CDR3 DNA sequence: TGCAGTGCTAGAATCCCCCGGGGAAGCTACGAGCAGTACTTC. It yields the protein CSARIPRGSYEQYF.

This clonotype was counted between two and nine times. This chain joins TRBV16 and TRBJ1-4, with 9 bases identical to TRBD1. CDR3 length equals 16 residues. Germline V gene sequence: CDR1 KGHSY, CDR2 FQNENV. The V segment lost 4 bases and the J segment 6 bases; nucleotides outside the gene matches: 9. The CDR3 sequence is CASSRPEDRGDEKLFF. The CDR3 DNA follows: TGTGCCAGCAGCCGTCCGGAGGACAGGGGAGATGAAAAACTGTTTTTT.

In nucleotides, the CDR3 is TGTGCCAGCAGTGAAGTCGGTGACTCCTACGAGCAGTACTTC. Translating gives CASSEVGDSYEQYF. The gene calls are TRBV25-1 and TRBJ2-7; D is undetermined. The CDR3 sequence is 14 residues long. V dropped 2 bases and J dropped 0 bases, with 8 bases sitting between them. Germline loops: CDR1 MGHDK, CDR2 SYGVNS.

The genes are TRBV7-9 and TRBJ2-3; D gene unclear. Deletions cut 0 bases from V and 3 bases from J, with 7 bases between. CDR3 size: 14 residues. Germline assignment: CDR1 SEHNR and CDR2 FQNEAQ (reference sequence). CDR3 DNA sequence: TGTGCCAGCAGCTTAGCGCTAACTACAGATACGCAGTATTTT. Its translation is CASSLALTTDTQYF. Full variable domain (missing parts from reference TRBV7-9 and TRBJ2-3): DTGVSQNPRHKITKRGQNVTFRCDPISEHNRLYWYRQTLGQGPEFLTYFQNEAQLEKSRLLSDRFSAERPKGSFSTLEIQRTEQGDSAMYLCASSLALTTDTQYFGPGTRLTVL.

This rearrangement joins TRBV28 to TRBJ2-1; D is undetermined. Germline CDR1 reads MDHEN; CDR2 reads SYDVKM. V was cut by 1 base and J by 5 bases, with 18 bases left in between. The CDR3 extends over 17 amino acids. The CDR3 region is CASSLFSDTWPNNEQFF. DNA of the CDR3: TGTGCCAGCAGTTTATTTTCGGATACATGGCCAAACAATGAGCAGTTCTTC.

The chain is built from TRBV20-1 and TRBJ1-5, with a weak D call TRBD1 (6 bases). Germline CDR1 and CDR2: DFQATT and SNEGSKA (reference sequence). The CDR3 contains 15 residues. The germline V and J ends were trimmed by 6 bases and 3 bases, with 18 bases remaining between them. The CDR3 nucleotides are TGCAGTGCCCGAGGGGGGCCCCTTGACAATCAGCCCCAGCATTTT. It is translated as CSARGGPLDNQPQHF.

The chain combines TRBV20-1 with TRBJ2-2, with 9 bases matching TRBD2. J gave up 6 bases and V 3 bases, and 17 bases lay outside the gene matches. The CDR3 totals 18 residues. Germline V gene sequence: CDR1 DFQATT, CDR2 SNEGSKA (reference sequence). This chain's CDR3 is CSASPPPWREGPSGELFF. CDR3 in DNA: TGCAGTGCTAGTCCCCCCCCCTGGCGGGAGGGCCCCTCCGGGGAGCTGTTTTTT.

The chain uses TRBV28 and TRBJ2-1, with 9 bases that match TRBD2. With 3 bases clipped from V and 2 bases from J, the junction kept 5 bases outside the gene matches. This CDR3 comprises 16 residues. The V gene's germline CDR1 is MDHEN and CDR2 SYDVKM. CDR3 sequence (DNA): TGTGCCAGCAGTTTCCGACTAGCGGAGACCTACAATGAGCAGTTCTTC. Amino acid sequence: CASSFRLAETYNEQFF.

The sample holds many counts of this clonotype. V usage is TRBV7-8 and J usage is TRBJ2-3, with D hard to call. CDR1 is SGHVS, CDR2 FQNEAQ, per germline. This CDR3 is built from 16 residues. The V gene lost 3 bases and the J gene lost 0 bases, with 13 bases spanning the gap. The CDR3 loop is CASSFGGFHSTDTQYF. The CDR3 DNA reads as TGTGCCAGCAGCTTCGGTGGTTTTCATAGCACAGATACGCAGTATTTT.

This clonotype was counted at least ten times. The chain uses TRBV28 and TRBJ1-2; D is undetermined. V shed 2 bases and J shed 4 bases, with 17 bases lying between them. Germline assignment: CDR1 MDHEN and CDR2 SYDVKM. There are 16 residues in the CDR3. Here the CDR3 reads CASSLPVDGPSYGYTF. The CDR3 DNA reads TGTGCCAGCAGTTTACCCGTTGACGGCCCCTCCTATGGCTACACCTTC.

This clonotype was counted at least ten times. The chain joins TRBV5-6 to TRBJ1-1, with 7 positions matching TRBD1. V was pared by 2 bases and J by 4 bases, with 2 bases of the junction left unmatched. Germline loops: CDR1 SGHDT, CDR2 YYEEEE. The CDR3 is 13 residues long. The CDR3, as DNA: TGTGCCAGCAGCTTCAACAGGGGCACTGAAGCTTTCTTT. This gives the protein CASSFNRGTEAFF.

The V and J genes are TRBV7-9 and TRBJ2-1; TRBD1 agrees at 10 bases. The junction had 10 bases not matched to a gene; V was cut back by 5 bases and J by 6 bases. From germline, CDR1 is SEHNR and CDR2 FQNEAQ (reference sequence). The CDR3 has 16 amino acids. CDR3: CASSPPGTGVSNEQFF. The CDR3 nucleotides read TGTGCCAGCAGCCCGCCCGGGACAGGGGTCTCCAATGAGCAGTTCTTC. Supplemented by reference TRBV7-9 and TRBJ2-1, the full variable domain reads DTGVSQNPRHKITKRGQNVTFRCDPISEHNRLYWYRQTLGQGPEFLTYFQNEAQLEKSRLLSDRFSAERPKGSFSTLEIQRTEQGDSAMYLCASSPPGTGVSNEQFFGPGTRLTVL.

This chain joins TRBV20-1 and TRBJ1-1; D unclear. This CDR3 has 15 residues. CDR1 and CDR2 from the germline V gene are DFQATT and SNEGSKA (reference sequence). V lost 0 bases, J lost 0 bases, and 11 bases lay in between. CDR3 in amino acids: CSARDPTVMNTEAFF. DNA for the CDR3: TGCAGTGCTAGAGATCCCACAGTCATGAACACTGAAGCTTTCTTT.

V gene TRBV7-2 combines with J gene TRBJ2-3, with D possibly TRBD2 on 6 matching bases. Trimming cost V 2 bases and J 4 bases, with 13 bases left between them. This CDR3 spans 15 amino acids. Germline lookup yields CDR1 SGHTA and CDR2 FQGNSA. The CDR3 spells CASSLMGGGADTQYF. The CDR3 region has the DNA TGTGCCAGCAGCTTAATGGGGGGTGGAGCAGATACGCAGTATTTT.

The CDR3 sequence is CASSLASTGKGTGELFF. As DNA, the CDR3 is TGCGCCAGCAGCTTGGCCAGTACAGGGAAAGGCACCGGGGAGCTGTTTTTT. V gene TRBV5-1 combines with J gene TRBJ2-2; D perhaps matches TRBD1 (6 bases). The germline gives CDR1 SGHRS, CDR2 YFSETQ. Trimming took off 0 bases at V and 4 bases at J, with 16 bases between the two ends. The CDR3 consists of 17 residues.

This clonotype was detected a few times. This chain uses TRBV5-1 with TRBJ2-1; 9 bases agree with TRBD2. After removal of 0 bases from V and 0 bases from J, the junction contained 7 bases not matched to a gene. This CDR3 spans 18 amino acids. Germline V lookup: CDR1 SGHRS, CDR2 YFSETQ. The CDR3, as DNA: TGCGCCAGCAGCTTGGAGTCTAGCGGGGCCATCTCCTACAATGAGCAGTTCTTC. This translates into CASSLESSGAISYNEQFF.

The V call is TRBV3-1, the J call TRBJ2-7, with TRBD1 matching over 7 bases. V lost 4 bases to trimming and J lost 5 bases; unmatched junction nucleotides: 8. The CDR3 has 14 amino acids. The germline V gene has CDR1 LGHDT and CDR2 YNNKEL (reference sequence). In DNA, the CDR3 is TGTGCCAGCAGCCTTACAGGGGTGAAGGACGAGCAGTACTTC. Translation gives CASSLTGVKDEQYF.

A remark on this clonotype: A much larger clonotype is one base distant, so this may be a read error. This chain uses TRBV4-3 with TRBJ1-4, with D unclear. CDR3 length: 16 residues. V dropped 1 base and J dropped 0 bases, with 9 bases sitting between them. Per the germline V gene, CDR1 is LGHNA and CDR2 is YSLEER. In DNA form, the CDR3 reads TGCGCCAGCAGCCAAGGTCACACCGCAACTAATGAAAAACTGTTTTTT. Amino acid sequence: CASSQGHTATNEKLFF.